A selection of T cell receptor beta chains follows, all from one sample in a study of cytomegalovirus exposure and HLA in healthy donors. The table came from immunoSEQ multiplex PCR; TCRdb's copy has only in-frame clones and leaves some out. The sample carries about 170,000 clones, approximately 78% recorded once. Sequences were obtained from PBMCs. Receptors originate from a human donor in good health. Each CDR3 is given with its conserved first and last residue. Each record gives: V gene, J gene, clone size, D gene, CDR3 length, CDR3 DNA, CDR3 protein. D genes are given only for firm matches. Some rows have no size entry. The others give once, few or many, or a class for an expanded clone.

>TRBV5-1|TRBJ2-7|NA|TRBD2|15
TGCGCCAGCAGCCCCACTAGCGGGGCTAACTACGAGCAGTACTTC
CASSPTSGANYEQYF
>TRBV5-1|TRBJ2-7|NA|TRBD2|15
TGCGCCAGCAGCTTTCGGGGGGGCCCCATGGGTGAGCAGTACTTC
CASSFRGGPMGEQYF
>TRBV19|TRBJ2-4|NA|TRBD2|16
TGTGCCAGTAGTATAGAAGCGTGGGAGGGGAAAAACATTCAGTACTTC
CASSIEAWEGKNIQYF
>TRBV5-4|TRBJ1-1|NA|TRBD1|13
TGTGCCAGCACCGGGGACAGGGGATTTGAAGCTTTCTTT
CASTGDRGFEAFF
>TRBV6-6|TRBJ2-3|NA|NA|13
TGTGCCAGCAGTTCAGTTCTGCCAGATACGCAGTATTTT
CASSSVLPDTQYF
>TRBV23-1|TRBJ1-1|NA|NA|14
TGCGCCAGCAGTCAGGGCAGGGTGGCCACTGAAGCTTTCTTT
CASSQGRVATEAFF
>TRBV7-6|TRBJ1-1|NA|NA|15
TGTGCCAGCAGCCCAACGACAGCTATGAACACTGAAGCTTTCTTT
CASSPTTAMNTEAFF
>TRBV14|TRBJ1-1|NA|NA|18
TGTGCCAGCAGCCAAGTGGGACACCTTGGTGAGGCTAACACTGAAGCTTTCTTT
CASSQVGHLGEANTEAFF
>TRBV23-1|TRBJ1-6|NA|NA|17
TGCGCCAGCAGTCAATCGTTCGGGGTGGCCTATAATTCACCCCTCCACTTT
CASSQSFGVAYNSPLHF
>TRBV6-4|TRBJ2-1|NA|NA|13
TGTGCCAGCAGTGACTCGGCTAGCAATGAGCAGTTCTTC
CASSDSASNEQFF
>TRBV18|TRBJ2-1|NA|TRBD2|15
TGTGCCAGCTCACCAACCGCGGGGGGGGACAATGAGCAGTTCTTC
CASSPTAGGDNEQFF
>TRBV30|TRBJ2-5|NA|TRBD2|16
TGTGCCTGGAGTACCGCTAGCGGGGGCCCACAAGAGACCCAGTACTTC
CAWSTASGGPQETQYF
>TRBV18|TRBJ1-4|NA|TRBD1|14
TGTGCCAGCTCAAGGGGACAGGGAAGAGAAAAACTGTTTTTT
CASSRGQGREKLFF
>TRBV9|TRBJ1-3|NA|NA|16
TGTGCCAGCAGCGTATCTGGCCGTTCGACTGGAAACACCATATATTTT
CASSVSGRSTGNTIYF
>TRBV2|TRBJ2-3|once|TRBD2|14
TGTGCCAGCAGTGCTAGCGGGGGTACAGATACGCAGTATTTT
CASSASGGTDTQYF
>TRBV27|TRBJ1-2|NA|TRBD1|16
TGTGCCAGCAGTCGGAGCCCGTCAGGGGGTCGGTATGGCTACACCTTC
CASSRSPSGGRYGYTF
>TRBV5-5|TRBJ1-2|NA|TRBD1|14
TGTGCCACCAAGCAGGGACAGGGAAACTATGGCTACACCTTC
CATKQGQGNYGYTF
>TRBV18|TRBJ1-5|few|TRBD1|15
TGTGCCAGCTCACCCACTGACAGGGACAATCAGCCCCAGCATTTT
CASSPTDRDNQPQHF